Listed here are 10 T cell receptor beta chains from one sample, sequenced in a study of vaccination and CD4 T cells after COVID-19. As to treatment: roughly nine-day PBMC culture with coronavirus spike peptide pools or control peptides (ViraFEST assay). These receptors are not linked to any known antigen. Cultured CD4+ T cell DNA was sequenced using the Oncomine TCR Beta short-read assay. TCRdb fed the PCR reads into MiXCR, producing one record per CDR3 protein. The table has 20,000 to 25,000 distinct CDR3 sequences, approximately 50% seen once. The source material was CD4+ T cells from blood, cultured in vitro. The receptors were gathered from a human donor who had recovered from COVID-19.

The chain uses TRBV5-1 and TRBJ2-3, with a tentative D call TRBD2 (6 bases). Germline-derived CDR1 and CDR2 are SGHRS and YFSETQ. This CDR3 contains 18 residues. The V and J ends lost 5 bases and 0 bases respectively, with 22 bases between them. This CDR3 reads CASRYGTEYGGSTDTQYF. The CDR3 nucleotides read TGCGCCAGCAGATACGGGACTGAATACGGGGGTAGCACAGATACGCAGTATTTT.

This chain links TRBV6-1 with TRBJ2-6; TRBD1 matches at 8 bases. V gave up 4 bases and J gave up 0 bases; unmatched junction bases: 11. Germline assignment: CDR1 MNHNS and CDR2 SASEGT. The CDR3 length is 19 residues. In nucleotides, the CDR3 is TGTGCCAGCAGTGGAAGAGGTGGACAGGGCTACTCTGGGGCCAACGTCCTGACTTTC. It translates to CASSGRGGQGYSGANVLTF.

This clonotype has more than one count but fewer than ten. CDR3 in amino acids: CASSVTGGTDTQYF. In nucleotides, the CDR3 is TGTGCCAGTAGTGTAACAGGGGGCACAGATACGCAGTATTTT. The chain is built from TRBV19 and TRBJ2-3, with TRBD1 matching over 7 bases. Germline V gives CDR1 LNHDA, CDR2 SQIVND (reference sequence). This CDR3 has 14 amino acids. The J segment lost 1 base and the V segment lost 5 bases, leaving 3 bases of the junction unmatched.

The J gene is TRBJ2-5, the V gene TRBV7-9, with 12 bases aligning to TRBD2. Germline V lookup: CDR1 SEHNR, CDR2 FQNEAQ (reference sequence). The CDR3 sequence is 17 residues long. Germline trimming cut 4 bases from V and 5 bases from J; bases unmatched to any gene: 11. The CDR3 spells CASSSGLAGYTGETQYF. The CDR3 nucleotides read TGTGCCAGCAGCTCCGGACTAGCGGGGTATACGGGGGAGACCCAGTACTTC.

The chain couples TRBV11-3 to TRBJ2-5, with D maybe TRBD1 (6 bases). This CDR3 is built from 14 residues. Germline CDR1 is SGHNT and CDR2 is YENEEA. Trimming removed 2 bases from V and 2 bases from J, with 9 bases in between. CDR3 nucleotide sequence: TGTGCCAGCAGCTTAAGGGGGAAGCAAGAGACCCAGTACTTC. Residues: CASSLRGKQETQYF.

The chain combines TRBV28 with TRBJ2-2, with 13 bases fitting TRBD2. The CDR3 has 16 amino acids. J was trimmed by 4 bases and V by 4 bases; bases with no gene match: 3. Germline V gene data show CDR1 as MDHEN and CDR2 as SYDVKM. CDR3 loop: CASSSGLAGRTGELFF. The CDR3 bases are TGTGCCAGCAGTTCGGGACTAGCGGGACGCACCGGGGAGCTGTTTTTT.

The rearrangement joins TRBV18 to TRBJ1-2; TRBD1 is a possible D gene (6 bases). Germline V gives CDR1 KGHSH, CDR2 LQKENI. This CDR3 is built from 16 residues. Trimming cost V 3 bases and J 8 bases, with 22 bases left between them. CDR3 sequence reads: CASSPPGQSPGMGYTF. For the CDR3, the DNA is TGTGCCAGCTCACCGCCGGGACAATCGCCCGGTATGGGCTACACCTTC. Based on the CDR3 plus reference TRBV18 and TRBJ1-2, the full variable domain is NAGVMQNPRHLVRRRGQEARLRCSPMKGHSHVYWYRQLPEEGLKFMVYLQKENIIDESGMPKERFSAEFPKEGPSILRIQQVVRGDSAAYFCASSPPGQSPGMGYTFGSGTRLTVV.

The rearrangement joins TRBV21-1 to TRBJ2-3; the table's TRBD2 call for D was not verified on the DNA. TRBV21-1 is a documented pseudogene. The CDR3 contains 14 residues. The CDR3 nucleotides read TGTGCCATCTCGGCTAGATGGGACACAGATACGCAGTATTTT. This sequence encodes CAISARWDTDTQYF.

This rearrangement joins TRBV7-6 to TRBJ1-6; no clear D. The length of the CDR3 is 13 residues. The V gene lost 6 bases and the J gene lost 4 bases, with 7 bases spanning the gap. Germline lookup yields CDR1 SGHVS and CDR2 FNYEAQ. The CDR3 protein is CASREDYNSPLHF. CDR3 in DNA: TGTGCCAGCAGGGAGGATTATAATTCACCCCTCCACTTT.

This chain joins TRBV5-4 and TRBJ2-6; D possibly uses TRBD1 or TRBD2 (6 bases each). Trimming stripped 2 bases from V and 4 bases from J, with 13 bases between. Germline V gene data show CDR1 as SGHNT and CDR2 as YYREEE (reference sequence). This CDR3 is built from 16 residues. CDR3 sequence: CASSFPGDIGANVLTF. The CDR3 region has the DNA TGTGCCAGCAGCTTCCCGGGGGACATAGGGGCCAACGTCCTGACTTTC.